The 18 T cell receptor beta chains given below trace back to one sample, sequenced in a study of post-analysis software for immune sequencing data. Points from the study as a whole: Controls had lower frequencies than patients of 4 or 5 TRBV segments, which included TRBV5-6, TRBV5-1 and TRBV20-1.

Unique molecular identifiers had been added to the TCR beta cDNA libraries. TCRdb processed the PCR reads anew with MiXCR; each CDR3 protein has one entry. The sample has 600,000 to 700,000 distinct CDR3 sequences, 55% to 60% seen once. These receptors lack a known antigen. Sequenced sample: blood. The receptors shown here come from a girl aged 2 to 9 with multiple sclerosis.

This clonotype turned up a few times. The chain carries TRBV27 and TRBJ2-3; 7 positions match TRBD1. The CDR3 has 16 residues. With 2 bases clipped from V and 4 bases from J, the junction kept 9 bases outside the gene matches. Germline CDR1 reads MNHEY; CDR2 reads SMNVEV (reference sequence). The CDR3 DNA is TGTGCCAGCAGTTTACGGCCAGCGAGGGGGCCAGATACGCAGTATTTT. Amino acid sequence: CASSLRPARGPDTQYF.

The chain links TRBV4-1 to TRBJ1-1, with a weak D call TRBD1 (6 bases). In germline, CDR1 is MGHRA, CDR2 YSYEKL. Trimming left V 4 bases short and J 11 bases short, with 14 bases between. This CDR3 region has 12 residues. CDR3 in DNA: TGCGCCAGCAGCCGGGACACAGGAGGGGCTTTCTTT. Residues: CASSRDTGGAFF.

As concerns this clonotype: This may come from a read error, since a much larger clone is one base off. The chain is built from TRBV7-2 and TRBJ2-6; TRBD1 is a possible D gene (5 bases). Looked up from germline, CDR1 is SGHTA and CDR2 is FQGNSA. The CDR3 runs 13 residues. The CDR3 protein is CASSFYGANVRTF. Here the CDR3 DNA reads TGTGCCAGCAGCTTTTATGGGGCCAACGTCCGGACTTTC.

This clonotype was counted between two and nine times. This chain connects TRBV7-2 to TRBJ1-1; maybe TRBD1 (5 bases). Germline-derived CDR1 and CDR2 are SGHTA and FQGNSA. The CDR3 contains 14 residues. V lost 1 base and J 5 bases, leaving 11 bases between the germline ends. Here the CDR3 DNA reads TGTGCCAGCAGCTTAGATCAGGGTGGGACTGAAGCTTTCTTT. Translation gives CASSLDQGGTEAFF.

The V and J genes are TRBV4-3 and TRBJ2-5; D is undetermined. Trimming removed 1 base at V and 3 bases at J, with 6 bases between. Germline CDR1 is LGHNA and CDR2 is YSLEER. This CDR3 spans 13 amino acids. DNA for the CDR3: TGCGCCAGCAGCCAAGGACCCGAAGAGACCCAGTACTTC. It encodes CASSQGPEETQYF.

V usage is TRBV14 and J usage is TRBJ2-3, with 9 bases lining up with TRBD1. J was trimmed by 1 base and V by 4 bases; bases with no gene match: 6. Germline values: CDR1 SGHDN, CDR2 FVKESK. The length of the CDR3 is 16 residues. CDR3 nucleotides: TGTGCCAGCAGCCTAGGGACAGGGTGGGGCACAGATACGCAGTATTTT. It is translated as CASSLGTGWGTDTQYF.

The chain combines TRBV7-2 with TRBJ1-4; D not resolved. V lost 7 bases, J lost 0 bases, and 15 bases lay in between. The germline V gene has CDR1 SGHTA and CDR2 FQGNSA. This CDR3 contains 16 residues. In DNA, the CDR3 is TGTGCCAGCAACCTGGGGTCGGGGACAACTAATGAAAAACTGTTTTTT. As protein: CASNLGSGTTNEKLFF.

This clonotype was recorded a few times. This sequence joins TRBV7-9 and TRBJ2-1, with 7 bases matching TRBD1. V lost 6 bases, J lost 6 bases, and 8 bases stayed unmatched. Germline V CDR1 and CDR2: SEHNR, FQNEAQ (reference sequence). There are 14 residues in the CDR3. CDR3 DNA: TGTGCCAGCAGTCATACTAGGGGGCTCAATGAGCAGTTCTTC. Amino acids: CASSHTRGLNEQFF.

This clonotype was seen a handful of times. The chain recombines TRBV29-1 with TRBJ2-7, with D perhaps being TRBD1 or TRBD2 (6 bases each). V was cut by 5 bases and J by 3 bases, with 17 bases left in between. The CDR3 totals 14 residues. The germline gives CDR1 SQVTM, CDR2 ANQGSEA. The DNA of the CDR3 is TGCAGCGTTCGGGGGCAGGGGCATTTCTACGAGCAGTACTTC. Translated: CSVRGQGHFYEQYF.

Concerning this clonotype itself: At one boundary the junction diverges from the germline segment, which might be a read error. This chain uses TRBV7-9 with TRBJ1-2, with a tentative D call TRBD1 (6 bases). In germline, CDR1 is SEHNR, CDR2 FQNEAQ (reference sequence). This CDR3 has 13 amino acids. The CDR3 region is CAGSFGGGNGYTF. DNA for the CDR3: TGTGCCGGCAGCTTCGGAGGGGGGAACGGCTACACCTTC.

J is TRBJ1-1 and V is TRBV20-1, with D possibly TRBD1 on 6 matching bases. Germline V gene data show CDR1 as DFQATT and CDR2 as SNEGSKA (reference sequence). Trimming took 0 bases from V and 4 from J, leaving 15 bases between them. This CDR3 is 15 amino acids long. CDR3 DNA sequence: TGCAGTGCTAGAGATTTAGGGGGACCGACCACTGAAGCTTTCTTT. Translated: CSARDLGGPTTEAFF.

The V and J genes are TRBV29-1 and TRBJ1-2; D is perhaps TRBD1 (6 bases). The CDR3 consists of 12 residues. The V gene's germline CDR1 is SQVTM and CDR2 ANQGSEA. The V and J ends lost 2 bases and 8 bases respectively, with 12 bases between them. This chain's CDR3 is CSVEPGAGGYTF. The CDR3 bases are TGCAGCGTTGAACCGGGGGCGGGGGGCTACACCTTC.

V gene TRBV20-1 combines with J gene TRBJ2-7, with 8 bases lining up with TRBD1. The CDR3 length is 15 residues. Germline assignment: CDR1 DFQATT and CDR2 SNEGSKA (reference sequence). After removal of 0 bases from V and 5 bases from J, the junction contained 9 bases not matched to a gene. CDR3 region: CSARDRDRLSHEQYF. The CDR3 DNA reads TGCAGTGCTAGAGATAGGGACAGGCTTTCCCACGAGCAGTACTTC.

The chain links TRBV20-1 to TRBJ2-1, with 10 bases lining up with TRBD2. The length of the CDR3 is 15 residues. V dropped 3 bases and J dropped 3; count of bases not matched to a gene: 5. Germline CDR1 reads DFQATT; CDR2 reads SNEGSKA (reference sequence). The CDR3 DNA reads as TGCAGTGCTAGTGCTAGCGGGAGTATCTACAATGAGCAGTTCTTC. As protein: CSASASGSIYNEQFF.

The chain carries TRBV6-2 or TRBV6-3 and TRBJ2-6; a possible D gene is TRBD1 (7 bases). CDR1 MNHEY and CDR2 SVGEGT come from the germline V gene. V was trimmed by 8 bases and J by 0 bases, leaving 11 bases between them. The CDR3 length is 15 residues. The CDR3 spells CASDQGGSGANVLTF. CDR3 in DNA: TGTGCCAGCGACCAGGGGGGCTCTGGGGCCAACGTCCTGACTTTC.

The sample holds many counts of this clonotype. V and J are TRBV7-2 and TRBJ2-3; D remains ambiguous. This CDR3 spans 11 amino acids. Germline V gene data show CDR1 as SGHTA and CDR2 as FQGNSA. Trimming pared 5 bases from V and 4 bases from J, leaving 4 bases between. The CDR3 coding sequence is TGTGCCAGCAGCCGGGCAGATACGCAGTATTTT. Its translation: CASSRADTQYF.

The CDR3 DNA sequence: TGTGCCACCAGCAGAGCGAGGGTCAAGGAGACCCAGTACTTC. It codes for CATSRARVKETQYF. The gene calls are TRBV15 and TRBJ2-5; D perhaps matches TRBD2 (5 bases). Germline V gene sequence: CDR1 LNHNV, CDR2 YYDKDF (reference sequence). The V end was cut by 1 base, the J end by 5 bases, with 11 bases between. This CDR3 contains 14 residues.

This clonotype was seen once. This chain connects TRBV20-1 to TRBJ2-3; maybe TRBD1 (6 bases). Germline assignment: CDR1 DFQATT and CDR2 SNEGSKA (reference sequence). V was clipped by 4 bases and J by 0 bases, with 8 bases between them. The CDR3 has 13 amino acids. Here the CDR3 reads CSAKDSSTDTQYF. The CDR3 DNA reads TGCAGTGCTAAGGACAGCAGCACAGATACGCAGTATTTT.